The text below deals with one T cell receptor beta chain. Its target is not known. TCRdb processed the reads anew with MiXCR; each CDR3 protein has one entry. This table holds 450,000 to 550,000 distinct CDR3 sequences, about 42% found once. Germline CDR1 MNHNY, CDR2 SVGAGI (reference sequence). Trimming left V 5 bases short and J 4 bases short, with 15 bases between. This CDR3 region has 15 residues. The data stem from a study of T cell repertoires in cytomegalovirus infection. Overall study results and limits: HLA-C-restricted TCR beta clonotypes specific for CMV led the ex vivo response.

The TCR was taken from a human donor in good health (CMV status not recorded). Some clones in this sample may be carry-over from other donors' samples. The J gene is TRBJ2-1, the V gene TRBV6-6; D may be TRBD1 or TRBD2 (5 bases each). This sample comprised cultured PBMCs, obtained from culture after CMV antigen stimulation. For the CDR3, the DNA is TGTGCCAGCAGTGACCGGGACCGACTATACAATGAGCAGTTCTTC. Amino acid sequence: CASSDRDRLYNEQFF.